The clone carrying this T cell receptor beta chain was recorded a few times. Its target is not known. PCR amplification relied on 60 Vbeta primers (plus 13 Jbeta primers). TCRdb's copy holds only in-frame clones and misses some; the assay was immunoSEQ multiplex PCR. The sample has some 150,000 clones, more than 75% seen once. The sample originates from a study of cytomegalovirus exposure and HLA in healthy donors. Findings and limits, study-wide: For most TCR beta V segments, an earlier analysis put the productive rate at about 90% or about 30% of the time. A later analysis showed that HLA-associated TCR beta chains had undergone more clonal expansion than equally common others. TCR beta sequences reportedly predicted most subjects' HLA-A and HLA-B alleles accurately.

V was cut by 5 bases and J by 0 bases, with 12 bases left in between. The V gene's germline CDR1 is SGHRS and CDR2 YFSETQ. There are 14 residues in the CDR3. The specimen was PBMCs. The gene calls are TRBV5-1 and TRBJ2-7, with D unresolved. The sequence derives from a woman aged 45-65 years in good health and CMV-seropositive. The CDR3 spells CASSYSLISYEQYF. The CDR3 DNA reads TGCGCCAGCAGTTACAGCTTAATCTCCTACGAGCAGTACTTC.